This TCR beta chain came from a study of blood T cells in healthy people across ages. About this clonotype: Its antigen is undetermined. Mismatch with germline at one junction end may stem from a read error.

Study outcomes and limitations: Investigators viewed diversity estimates from one million T cells as underestimates, the study reported. Long-lived donors had more naive CD4+ cells and higher diversity than aged donors. TCR beta diversity per million T cells fell roughly linearly with age. Lack of knowledge of donor CMV status possibly confounded expanded clonotype changes.

A J-beta primer mix and a sample-barcoded 5' primer were used in a second PCR of roughly 6 to 11 cycles. TCRdb re-analysed the 5' RACE reads in MiXCR, keeping a single row per CDR3 protein. The sample lists roughly 1.7 million distinct CDR3 sequences; 30% to 35% were seen once. The CDR3 loop spans 14 amino acids. Germline lookup yields CDR1 SGHDN and CDR2 FVKESK. The V call is TRBV14, the J call TRBJ1-4; D gene ambiguous. The specimen sequenced was blood. The sequence came from a woman younger than 45 in good health. CDR3 residues: CASSHRATHEKRFF. The CDR3 DNA follows: TGTGCCAGCAGCCACCGGGCGACCCATGAAAAACGGTTTTTT.